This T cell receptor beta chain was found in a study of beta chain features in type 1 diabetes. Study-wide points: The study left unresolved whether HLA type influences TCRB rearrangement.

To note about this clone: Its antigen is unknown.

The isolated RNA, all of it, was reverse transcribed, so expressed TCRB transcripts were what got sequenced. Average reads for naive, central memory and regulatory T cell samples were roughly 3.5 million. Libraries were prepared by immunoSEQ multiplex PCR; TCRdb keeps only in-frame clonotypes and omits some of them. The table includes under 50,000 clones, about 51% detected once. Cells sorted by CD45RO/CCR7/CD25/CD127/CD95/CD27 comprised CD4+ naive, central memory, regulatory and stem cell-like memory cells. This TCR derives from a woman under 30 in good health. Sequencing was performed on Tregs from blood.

In DNA, the CDR3 is TGTGCCAGCAGCTCCGTGGCGGGCGATGGCTACACCTTC. Translated, it gives CASSSVAGDGYTF. The rearrangement joins TRBV6-1 to TRBJ1-2; D uncertain. Looked up from germline, CDR1 is MNHNS and CDR2 is SASEGT. V was pared by 6 bases and J by 6 bases, with 14 bases between. The CDR3 has 13 residues.